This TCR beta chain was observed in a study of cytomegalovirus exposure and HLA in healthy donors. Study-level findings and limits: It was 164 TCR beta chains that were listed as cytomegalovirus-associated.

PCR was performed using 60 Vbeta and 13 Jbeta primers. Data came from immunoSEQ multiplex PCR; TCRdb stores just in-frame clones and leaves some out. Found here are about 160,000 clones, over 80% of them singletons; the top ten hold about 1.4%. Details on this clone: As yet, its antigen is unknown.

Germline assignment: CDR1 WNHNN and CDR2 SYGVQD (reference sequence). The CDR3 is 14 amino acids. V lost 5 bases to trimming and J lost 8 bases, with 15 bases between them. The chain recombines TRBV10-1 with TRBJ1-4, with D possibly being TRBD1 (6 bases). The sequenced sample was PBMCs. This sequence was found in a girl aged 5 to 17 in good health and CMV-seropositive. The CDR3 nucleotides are TGCGCCAGCAGTAGCAACAGGGATCAAGAAAAACTGTTTTTT. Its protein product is CASSSNRDQEKLFF.